The following is a T cell receptor (beta chain) sequence with its context. The sample originates from a study of blood T cell repertoires in COVID-19. Per germline, CDR1 ENHRY and CDR2 SYGVKD. The CDR3 extends over 16 amino acids. Trimming cost V 4 bases and J 6 bases, with 21 bases left between them. The repertoire was sequenced with immunoSEQ multiplex PCR; TCRdb's copy has only in-frame clones and lacks some. In the table there are about 50,000 clones, about 80% of which are singletons. This TCR came from a man aged 45 to 65 with active or convalescent COVID-19. This chain joins TRBV10-3 and TRBJ1-1; possibly TRBD1 for D (6 bases). Sequenced sample: peripheral blood. This CDR3 reads CAISGEGDRELPEAFF. In DNA form, the CDR3 reads TGTGCCATCAGTGGGGAGGGGGACCGGGAACTACCTGAAGCTTTCTTT.